This entry features one TCR beta chain sequence. This sample stems from a study of blood T cell repertoires in COVID-19. Clones were sequenced by immunoSEQ multiplex PCR, and TCRdb holds only the in-frame ones, with some missing. The sample consists of approximately 250,000 clones, about 89% of them appearing once. The germline CDR1 and CDR2 sequences are LGHDT and YNNKEL (reference sequence). The CDR3 spans 13 residues. Deletions cut 5 bases from V and 7 bases from J, with 12 bases between. The chain recombines TRBV3-1 (or the pseudogene TRBV3-2) with TRBJ1-5; a possible D gene is TRBD1 (6 bases). Sequencing was carried out using peripheral blood. This receptor was identified in a man aged 35-49 years with active or convalescent COVID-19. In nucleotides, the CDR3 is TGTGCCAGCAGCTCAGGGGTTCGACAGCCCCAGCATTTT. Protein product: CASSSGVRQPQHF.